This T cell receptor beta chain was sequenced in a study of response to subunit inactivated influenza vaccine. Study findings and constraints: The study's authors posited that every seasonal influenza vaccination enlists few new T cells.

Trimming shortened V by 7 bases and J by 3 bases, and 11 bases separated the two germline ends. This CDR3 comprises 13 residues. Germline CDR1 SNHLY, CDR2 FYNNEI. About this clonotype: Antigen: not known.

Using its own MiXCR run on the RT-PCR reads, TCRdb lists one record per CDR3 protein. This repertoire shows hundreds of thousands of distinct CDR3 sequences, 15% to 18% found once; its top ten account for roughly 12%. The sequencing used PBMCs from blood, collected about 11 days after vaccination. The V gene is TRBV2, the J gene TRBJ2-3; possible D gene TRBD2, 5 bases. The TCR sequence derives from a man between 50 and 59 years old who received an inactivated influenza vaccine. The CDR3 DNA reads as TGTGCCAGCAATCCGGGGTTGACAGATACGCAGTATTTT. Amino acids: CASNPGLTDTQYF.